This T cell receptor (beta chain) was sequenced for a study of blood T cell repertoires in COVID-19. Study summary: PBMCs, B-cell-depleted T cells, or T cells were the source of the cDNA or gDNA that made up the material.

In the original processing: Reference gene primer amplification gave nucleated cell count estimates. Profiled with immunoSEQ multiplex PCR; TCRdb holds only in-frame clones, not every one. Clone size and V and J calls were adopted from that table, with D and trimming inferred from the DNA. The sample includes 130,000 to 150,000 clones, around 87% of them seen just once. This clonotype was obtained from a woman aged 40 to 55 with acute or convalescent COVID-19. The sequencing input was peripheral blood.

The CDR3 protein is CASSLTVGGYTF. For the CDR3, the DNA is TGTGCCAGCAGCTTAACTGTTGGTGGCTACACCTTC. The J gene is TRBJ1-2, the V gene TRBV11-2, with D unresolved. The CDR3 contains 12 residues. Per the germline V gene, CDR1 is SGHAT and CDR2 is FQNNGV. V was trimmed by 2 bases and J by 7 bases, leaving 8 bases between them.